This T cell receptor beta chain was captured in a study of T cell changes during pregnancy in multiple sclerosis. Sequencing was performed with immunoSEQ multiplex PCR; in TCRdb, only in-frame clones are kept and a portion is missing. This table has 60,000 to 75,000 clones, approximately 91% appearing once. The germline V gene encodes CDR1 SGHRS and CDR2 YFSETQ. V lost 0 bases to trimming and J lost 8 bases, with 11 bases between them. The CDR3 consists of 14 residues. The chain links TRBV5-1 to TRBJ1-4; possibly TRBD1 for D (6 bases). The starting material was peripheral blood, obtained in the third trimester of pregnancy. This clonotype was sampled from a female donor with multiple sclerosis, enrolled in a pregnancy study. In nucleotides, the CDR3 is TGCGCCAGCAGCTTGGGGGACACTGGCGAAAAACTGTTTTTT. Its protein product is CASSLGDTGEKLFF.